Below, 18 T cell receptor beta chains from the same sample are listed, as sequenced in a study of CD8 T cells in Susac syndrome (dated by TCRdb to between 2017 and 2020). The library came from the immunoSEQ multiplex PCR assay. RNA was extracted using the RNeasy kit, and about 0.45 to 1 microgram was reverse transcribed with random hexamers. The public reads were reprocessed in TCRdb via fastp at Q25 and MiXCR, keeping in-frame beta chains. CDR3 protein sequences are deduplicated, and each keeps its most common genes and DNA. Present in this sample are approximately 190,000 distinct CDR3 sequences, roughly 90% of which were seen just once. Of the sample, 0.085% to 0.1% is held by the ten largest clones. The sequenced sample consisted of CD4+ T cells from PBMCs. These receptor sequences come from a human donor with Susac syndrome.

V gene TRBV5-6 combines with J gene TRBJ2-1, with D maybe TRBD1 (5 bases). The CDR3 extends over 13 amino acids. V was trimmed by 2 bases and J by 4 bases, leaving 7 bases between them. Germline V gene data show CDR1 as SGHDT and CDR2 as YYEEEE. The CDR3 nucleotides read TGTGCCAGCAGCTTTACAGGATACAATGAGCAGTTCTTC. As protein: CASSFTGYNEQFF.

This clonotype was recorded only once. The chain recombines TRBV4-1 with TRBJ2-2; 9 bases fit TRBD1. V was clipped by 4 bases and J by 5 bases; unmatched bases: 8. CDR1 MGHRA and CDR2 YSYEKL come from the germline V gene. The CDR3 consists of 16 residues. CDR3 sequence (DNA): TGCGCCAGCAGCCCCAGGGACAGGGTATGGACCGGGGAGCTGTTTTTT. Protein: CASSPRDRVWTGELFF.

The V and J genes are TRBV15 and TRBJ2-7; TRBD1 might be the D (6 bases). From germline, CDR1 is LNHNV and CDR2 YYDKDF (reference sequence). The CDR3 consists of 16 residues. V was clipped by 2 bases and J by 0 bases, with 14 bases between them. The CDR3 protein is CATSRPGTPTSYEQYF. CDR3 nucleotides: TGTGCCACCAGCAGACCCGGGACACCGACCTCCTACGAGCAGTACTTC.

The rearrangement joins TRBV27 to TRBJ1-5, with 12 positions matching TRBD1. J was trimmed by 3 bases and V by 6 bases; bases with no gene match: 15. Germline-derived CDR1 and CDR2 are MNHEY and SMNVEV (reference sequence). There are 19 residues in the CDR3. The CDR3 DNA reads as TGTGCCAGCAGACACATCCTGGGGGGGACAGGGGGCCCCAATCAGCCCCAGCATTTT. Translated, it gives CASRHILGGTGGPNQPQHF.

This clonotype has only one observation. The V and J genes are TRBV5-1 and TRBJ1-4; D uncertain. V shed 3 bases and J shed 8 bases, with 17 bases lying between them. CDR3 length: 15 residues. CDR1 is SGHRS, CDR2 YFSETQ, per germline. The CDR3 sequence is CASSSATGSQEKLFF. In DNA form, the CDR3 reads TGCGCCAGCAGCTCGGCCACGGGAAGTCAGGAAAAACTGTTTTTT.

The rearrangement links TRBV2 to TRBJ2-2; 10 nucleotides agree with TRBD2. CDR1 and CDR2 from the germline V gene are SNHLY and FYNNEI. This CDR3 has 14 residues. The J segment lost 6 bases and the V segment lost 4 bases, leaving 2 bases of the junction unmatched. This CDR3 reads CASSVGTSAGELFF. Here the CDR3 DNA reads TGTGCCAGCAGTGTAGGGACTAGCGCCGGGGAGCTGTTTTTT. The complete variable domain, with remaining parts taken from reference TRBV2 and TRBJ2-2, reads EPEVTQTPSHQVTQMGQEVILRCVPISNHLYFYWYRQILGQKVEFLVSFYNNEISEKSEIFDDQFSVERPDGSNFTLKIRSTKLEDSAMYFCASSVGTSAGELFFGEGSRLTVL.

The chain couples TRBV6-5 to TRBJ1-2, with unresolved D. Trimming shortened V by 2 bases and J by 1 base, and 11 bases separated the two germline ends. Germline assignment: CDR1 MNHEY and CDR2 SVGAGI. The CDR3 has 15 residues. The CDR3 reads CASSYHPDNNYGYTF. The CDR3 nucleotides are TGTGCCAGCAGTTACCACCCAGACAATAACTATGGCTACACCTTC.

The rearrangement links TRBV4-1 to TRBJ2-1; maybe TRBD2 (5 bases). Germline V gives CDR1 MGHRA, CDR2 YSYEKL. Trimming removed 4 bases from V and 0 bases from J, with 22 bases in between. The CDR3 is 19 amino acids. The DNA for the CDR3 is TGCGCCAGCAGCCGCGAACCCCTCGGAGCGGTGAGCTCCTACAATGAGCAGTTCTTC. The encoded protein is CASSREPLGAVSSYNEQFF.

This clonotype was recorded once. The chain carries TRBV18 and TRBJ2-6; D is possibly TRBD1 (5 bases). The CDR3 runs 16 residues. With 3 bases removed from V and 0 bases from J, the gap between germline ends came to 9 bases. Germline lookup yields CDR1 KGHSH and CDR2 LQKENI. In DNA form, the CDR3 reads TGTGCCAGCTCACCCTCTCAGGGCTCTGGGGCCAACGTCCTGACTTTC. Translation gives CASSPSQGSGANVLTF.

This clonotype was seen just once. CDR3 DNA: TGTGCCAGCCGGGACCGAGGAGGCTACACCTTC. This codes for CASRDRGGYTF. The chain couples TRBV6-5 to TRBJ1-2, with D possibly TRBD1 on 5 matching bases. This CDR3 contains 11 residues. From germline, CDR1 is MNHEY and CDR2 SVGAGI. V was cut by 8 bases and J by 8 bases, with 12 bases left in between.

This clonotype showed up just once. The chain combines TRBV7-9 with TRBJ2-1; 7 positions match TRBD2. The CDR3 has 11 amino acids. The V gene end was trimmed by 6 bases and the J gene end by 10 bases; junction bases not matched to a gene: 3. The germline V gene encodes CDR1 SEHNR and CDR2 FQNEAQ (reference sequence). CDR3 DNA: TGTGCCAGCAGAAGGGAGGGCGAGCAGTTCTTC. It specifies CASRREGEQFF.

CDR3 nucleotides: TGTGCCAGCAGCCCAACCGGGACAGGGCCCTACGAGCAGTACTTC. Its translation is CASSPTGTGPYEQYF. The V call is TRBV3-1, the J call TRBJ2-7, with TRBD1 matching 9 bases. Germline CDR1 LGHDT, CDR2 YNNKEL (reference sequence). J gave up 2 bases and V 4 bases, and 6 bases lay outside the gene matches. This CDR3 contains 15 residues.

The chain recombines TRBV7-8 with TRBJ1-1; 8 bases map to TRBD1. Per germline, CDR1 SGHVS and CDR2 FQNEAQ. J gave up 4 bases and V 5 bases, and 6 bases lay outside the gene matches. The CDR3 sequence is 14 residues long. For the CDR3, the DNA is TGTGCCAGCAGCGGAAACAGGGGGAGCACTGAAGCTTTCTTT. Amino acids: CASSGNRGSTEAFF. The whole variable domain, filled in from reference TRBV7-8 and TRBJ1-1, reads GAGVSQSPRYKVAKRGQDVALRCDPISGHVSLFWYQQALGQGPEFLTYFQNEAQLDKSGLPSDRFFAERPEGSVSTLKIQRTQQEDSAVYLCASSGNRGSTEAFFGQGTRLTVV.

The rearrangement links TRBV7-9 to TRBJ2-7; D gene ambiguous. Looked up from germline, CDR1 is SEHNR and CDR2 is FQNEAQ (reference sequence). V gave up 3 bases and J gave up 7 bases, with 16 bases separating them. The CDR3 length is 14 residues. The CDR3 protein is CASSFKAGPPEQYF. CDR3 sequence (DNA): TGTGCCAGCAGCTTCAAGGCCGGTCCCCCGGAGCAGTACTTC.

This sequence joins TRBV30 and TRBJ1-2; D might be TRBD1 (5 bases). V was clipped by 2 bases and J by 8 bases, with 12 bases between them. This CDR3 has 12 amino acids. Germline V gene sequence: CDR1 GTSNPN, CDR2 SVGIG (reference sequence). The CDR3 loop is CAWSRQGWGYTF. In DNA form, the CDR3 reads TGTGCCTGGAGTCGGCAGGGTTGGGGCTACACCTTC. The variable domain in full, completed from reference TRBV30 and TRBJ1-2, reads SQTIHQWPATLVQPVGSPLSLECTVEGTSNPNLYWYRQAAGRGLQLLFYSVGIGQISSEVPQNLSASRPQDRQFILSSKKLLLSDSGFYLCAWSRQGWGYTFGSGTRLTVV.

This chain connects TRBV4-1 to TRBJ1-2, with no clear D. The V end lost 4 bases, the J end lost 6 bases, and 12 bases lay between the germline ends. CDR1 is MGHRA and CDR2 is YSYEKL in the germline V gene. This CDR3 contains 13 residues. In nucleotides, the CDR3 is TGCGCCAGCAGCCCGGCACATGGAGATGGCTACACCTTC. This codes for CASSPAHGDGYTF.

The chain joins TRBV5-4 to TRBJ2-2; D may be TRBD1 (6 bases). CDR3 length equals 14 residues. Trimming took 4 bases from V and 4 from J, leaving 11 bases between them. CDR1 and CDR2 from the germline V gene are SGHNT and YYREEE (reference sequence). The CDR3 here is CASSSDRSTGELFF. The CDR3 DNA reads TGTGCCAGCAGCAGCGACAGGAGCACCGGGGAGCTGTTTTTT.

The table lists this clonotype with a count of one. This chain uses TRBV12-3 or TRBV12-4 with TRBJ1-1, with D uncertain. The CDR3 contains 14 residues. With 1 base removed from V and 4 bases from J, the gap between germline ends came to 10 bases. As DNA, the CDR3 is TGTGCCAGCAGTTTAGTACAAAGACCCACTGAAGCTTTCTTT. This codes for CASSLVQRPTEAFF.